These 30 T cell receptor beta chains share one sample of origin, sequenced in a study of cytomegalovirus exposure and HLA in healthy donors. This PCR relied on a set of 60 Vbeta primers and 13 Jbeta primers. Assay: immunoSEQ multiplex PCR; the TCRdb copy retains only in-frame clones and omits some. The sample carries roughly 82,000 clones, 72% recorded once. The sample comprised PBMCs. These receptors were obtained from a woman aged 35 to 49 in good health and CMV-seropositive.

This clone was detected a few times. The chain employs TRBV29-1 and TRBJ2-7, with D maybe TRBD1 (6 bases). The germline V gene has CDR1 SQVTM and CDR2 ANQGSEA. The V and J ends lost 7 bases and 0 bases respectively, with 16 bases between them. The length of the CDR3 is 14 residues. CDR3 residues: CSAETGSDSYEQYF. CDR3 nucleotides: TGCAGCGCGGAGACAGGCTCTGACTCCTACGAGCAGTACTTC.

This chain joins TRBV4-1 and TRBJ2-3, with D unresolved. The CDR3 is 17 amino acids. Trimming left V 0 bases short and J 1 base short, with 14 bases between. Germline V gives CDR1 MGHRA, CDR2 YSYEKL. The CDR3, as DNA: TGCGCCAGCAGCCAAGAGCGGAAAAGGCCCCGCACAGATACGCAGTATTTT. Translation gives CASSQERKRPRTDTQYF.

CDR3 DNA: TGCGCCAGCAGCCCCGGTGAGGGGCCGGACTATAGCAATCAGCCCCAGCATTTT. This codes for CASSPGEGPDYSNQPQHF. The chain combines TRBV5-1 with TRBJ1-5; D may be TRBD1 (5 bases). Germline lookup yields CDR1 SGHRS and CDR2 YFSETQ. The ends were cut back, 4 bases at V and 0 bases at J, with 20 bases in the middle. The CDR3 runs to 18 residues.

The V gene is TRBV4-1, the J gene TRBJ2-3; 9 bases align to TRBD1. CDR1 MGHRA and CDR2 YSYEKL come from the germline V gene. The CDR3 is 15 amino acids. With V trimmed by 1 base and J by 3 bases, 2 bases remained unmatched. In DNA, the CDR3 is TGCGCCAGCAGCCAAGGGGGGACAGGGACAGATACGCAGTATTTT. It is translated as CASSQGGTGTDTQYF.

V is TRBV27 and J is TRBJ2-1; 9 positions agree with TRBD2. The CDR3 consists of 15 residues. The J segment lost 4 bases and the V segment lost 7 bases, leaving 8 bases of the junction unmatched. Germline CDR1 and CDR2: MNHEY and SMNVEV (reference sequence). CDR3: CASISGLAGYNEQFF. CDR3 coding DNA: TGTGCCAGCATCTCAGGGCTAGCGGGGTACAATGAGCAGTTCTTC.

The CDR3 region has the DNA TGCGCCAGCAGCCCCGGGGGGGCGGGACTCATTGAGACCCAGTACTTC. Its translation is CASSPGGAGLIETQYF. V usage is TRBV5-1 and J usage is TRBJ2-5, with TRBD2 matching 8 bases. The trim removed 4 bases at V and 5 bases at J, leaving 13 bases unmatched. The CDR3 contains 16 residues. Germline CDR1 reads SGHRS; CDR2 reads YFSETQ.

The chain links TRBV10-2 to TRBJ1-5, with D possibly TRBD1 on 6 matching bases. CDR3 length equals 16 residues. The V gene's germline CDR1 is WSHSY and CDR2 SAAADI. Trimming removed 6 bases at V and 3 bases at J, with 18 bases between. As DNA, the CDR3 is TGCGCCAGCAGAGATGGGGGGGGCAACTACAATCAGCCCCAGCATTTT. It specifies CASRDGGGNYNQPQHF.

The V gene is TRBV19, the J gene TRBJ2-6; weak D call: TRBD1 (6 bases). The CDR3 spans 15 residues. With 10 bases removed from V and 3 bases from J, the gap between germline ends came to 16 bases. Per the germline V gene, CDR1 is LNHDA and CDR2 is SQIVND (reference sequence). The chain's CDR3 is CATKGGTGGANVLTF. The CDR3 DNA reads as TGTGCCACCAAAGGGGGTACCGGTGGGGCCAACGTCCTGACTTTC. The entire variable domain, with the rest obtained from reference TRBV19 and TRBJ2-6, is as follows: DGGITQSPKYLFRKEGQNVTLSCEQNLNHDAMYWYRQDPGQGLRLIYYSQIVNDFQKGDIAEGYSVSREKKESFPLTVTSAQKNPTAFYLCATKGGTGGANVLTFGAGSRLTVL.

This clone was observed once. V and J are TRBV29-1 and TRBJ1-3; tentatively, D is TRBD1 (6 bases). This CDR3 has 16 residues. V was trimmed by 2 bases and J by 0 bases, leaving 14 bases between them. Germline CDR1 SQVTM, CDR2 ANQGSEA. CDR3 DNA sequence: TGCAGCGTTGAACGGCAGGGGCTTTACTCTGGAAACACCATATATTTT. This sequence encodes CSVERQGLYSGNTIYF.

The chain uses TRBV2 and TRBJ1-5, with D possibly matching TRBD1 (6 bases). This CDR3 has 14 amino acids. Per the germline V gene, CDR1 is SNHLY and CDR2 is FYNNEI. V lost 5 bases, J lost 4 bases, and 12 bases lay in between. The CDR3 spells CASSPAGANQPQHF. DNA for the CDR3: TGTGCCAGCAGTCCGGCAGGGGCGAATCAGCCCCAGCATTTT.

J is TRBJ2-7 and V is TRBV27; D uncertain. Germline V lookup: CDR1 MNHEY, CDR2 SMNVEV (reference sequence). Trimming pared 6 bases from V and 5 bases from J, leaving 14 bases between. The CDR3 spans 13 residues. CDR3 bases: TGTGCCAGCAGCCGGCAGGATATCGACGAGCAGTACTTC. Translation: CASSRQDIDEQYF.

The V and J genes are TRBV7-8 and TRBJ2-7; D ambiguous. V was trimmed by 1 base and J by 0 bases, leaving 7 bases between them. The germline V gene has CDR1 SGHVS and CDR2 FQNEAQ. The CDR3 totals 14 residues. The CDR3 loop reads CASSLGVASYEQYF. For the CDR3, the DNA is TGTGCCAGCAGCTTAGGGGTAGCCTCCTACGAGCAGTACTTC. The full variable domain, its missing parts supplied by reference TRBV7-8 and TRBJ2-7, is GAGVSQSPRYKVAKRGQDVALRCDPISGHVSLFWYQQALGQGPEFLTYFQNEAQLDKSGLPSDRFFAERPEGSVSTLKIQRTQQEDSAVYLCASSLGVASYEQYFGPGTRLTVT.

DNA for the CDR3: TGTGCCTGGAGTGAACAGGGTAATTCACCCCTCCACTTT. This encodes CAWSEQGNSPLHF. This rearrangement joins TRBV30 to TRBJ1-6, with D possibly being TRBD1 (6 bases). CDR1 is GTSNPN, CDR2 SVGIG, per germline (reference sequence). The CDR3 extends over 13 amino acids. Deletions cut 1 base from V and 6 bases from J, with 7 bases between.

The V gene is TRBV2, the J gene TRBJ1-5; D is perhaps TRBD1 (6 bases). Germline lookup yields CDR1 SNHLY and CDR2 FYNNEI. CDR3 length equals 14 residues. The V end was cut by 6 bases, the J end by 6 bases, with 15 bases between. Here the CDR3 reads CASSLDSVGQPQHF. In DNA, the CDR3 is TGTGCCAGCAGCCTGGACAGTGTGGGTCAGCCCCAGCATTTT.

The chain employs TRBV29-1 and TRBJ1-2; possibly TRBD1 for D (5 bases). Germline V gives CDR1 SQVTM, CDR2 ANQGSEA. Trimming shortened V by 5 bases and J by 3 bases, and 10 bases separated the two germline ends. The CDR3 loop spans 12 amino acids. The CDR3 bases are TGCAGCGTTATTAAAGGGGACTATGGCTACACCTTC. This encodes CSVIKGDYGYTF.

Only a few counts were recorded for this clone. The chain joins TRBV2 to TRBJ1-4; TRBD1 is a possible D gene (5 bases). V was pared by 6 bases and J by 1 base, with 15 bases between. The CDR3 has 16 amino acids. Germline CDR1 reads SNHLY; CDR2 reads FYNNEI. The CDR3 sequence: CASRGRTSGTNEKLFF. CDR3 DNA sequence: TGTGCCAGCAGGGGTCGGACAAGTGGAACTAATGAAAAACTGTTTTTT.

The chain recombines TRBV29-1 with TRBJ1-1; TRBD1 is a possible D gene (6 bases). The CDR3 contains 14 residues. CDR1 and CDR2 from the germline V gene are SQVTM and ANQGSEA. V was trimmed by 5 bases and J by 1 base, leaving 14 bases between them. In DNA, the CDR3 is TGCAGCGTTTTGGAGGACAGCAGGAACACTGAAGCTTTCTTT. Protein: CSVLEDSRNTEAFF.

The rearrangement joins TRBV7-2 to TRBJ1-1; 11 bases are a match to TRBD1. J lost 3 bases, V lost 8 bases, and 8 bases had no gene match. Germline CDR1 is SGHTA and CDR2 is FQGNSA. The CDR3 has 15 amino acids. In DNA form, the CDR3 reads TGTGCCAGCGAAGGACAGGGGGCTCGGGACACTGAAGCTTTCTTT. This codes for CASEGQGARDTEAFF.

In this sample, this clone turned up a few times. J is TRBJ2-7 and V is TRBV27, with TRBD2 matching 9 bases. CDR1 is MNHEY, CDR2 SMNVEV, per germline (reference sequence). CDR3 length equals 16 residues. The junction had 11 bases not matched to a gene; V was cut back by 0 bases and J by 8 bases. The chain's CDR3 is CASSLSFGTSMAKQYF. The CDR3 DNA is TGTGCCAGCAGTTTATCGTTTGGGACTAGCATGGCCAAGCAGTACTTC.

This chain uses TRBV5-3 with TRBJ2-1; 13 nucleotides line up with TRBD2. TRBV5-3 is classed as an ORF, of uncertain function. The CDR3 spans 20 residues. With V trimmed by 1 base and J by 2 bases, 12 bases remained unmatched. The CDR3 nucleotides read TGTGCCAGAAGCTTGTACCCTGGACTAGCGGGAGAGCCCCCCTACAATGAGCAGTTCTTC. Translated: CARSLYPGLAGEPPYNEQFF.

The chain couples TRBV15 to TRBJ1-5; unclear D gene. The CDR3 totals 12 residues. Per germline, CDR1 LNHNV and CDR2 YYDKDF (reference sequence). V was cut by 0 bases and J by 6 bases, with 3 bases left in between. CDR3 amino acids: CATSRDGQPQHF. CDR3 coding DNA: TGTGCCACCAGCAGAGACGGTCAGCCCCAGCATTTT. The full variable domain, in which reference TRBV15 and TRBJ1-5 provide the parts outside the CDR3, is DAMVIQNPRYQVTQFGKPVTLSCSQTLNHNVMYWYQQKSSQAPKLLFHYYDKDFNNEADTPDNFQSRRPNTSFCFLDIRSPGLGDTAMYLCATSRDGQPQHFGDGTRLSIL.

This rearrangement joins TRBV11-2 to TRBJ2-5; D is uncertain. Trimming left V 1 base short and J 2 bases short, with 11 bases between. This CDR3 has 15 residues. Germline V gene data show CDR1 as SGHAT and CDR2 as FQNNGV. This chain's CDR3 is CASSLGRREQETQYF. Here the CDR3 DNA reads TGTGCCAGCAGCTTAGGACGGAGAGAACAAGAGACCCAGTACTTC.

This sequence joins TRBV7-2 and TRBJ2-7, with TRBD2 matching 13 bases. Unmatched junction bases numbered 4, after V lost 5 bases and J lost 0 bases. The CDR3 totals 16 residues. Looked up from germline, CDR1 is SGHTA and CDR2 is FQGNSA. This CDR3 reads CASSTTSGGNSYEQYF. The CDR3 DNA reads as TGTGCCAGCAGCACGACTAGCGGGGGGAACTCCTACGAGCAGTACTTC.

This clone was seen once. J is TRBJ1-3 and V is TRBV7-2; 8 nucleotides align to TRBD1. This CDR3 contains 15 residues. Per the germline V gene, CDR1 is SGHTA and CDR2 is FQGNSA. Unmatched junction bases numbered 3, after V lost 3 bases and J lost 2 bases. The CDR3 sequence: CASSLTGDAGNTIYF. CDR3 nucleotide sequence: TGTGCCAGCAGCTTGACAGGGGACGCTGGAAACACCATATATTTT.

The gene calls are TRBV29-1 and TRBJ2-5; D call uncertain. The DNA end lines up better with TRBJ2-7; the J call may be wrong. Germline V CDR1 and CDR2: SQVTM, ANQGSEA. This CDR3 spans 11 amino acids. The CDR3 here is CSVESAYEQYF. CDR3 DNA: TGCAGCGTTGAAAGTGCCTACGAGCAGTACTTC.

A single count supports this clone. CDR3: CASRWTGGEPQHF. Written as DNA, the CDR3 is TGTGCCAGCAGATGGACAGGGGGCGAACCCCAGCATTTT. The gene calls are TRBV28 and TRBJ1-5; 11 nucleotides line up with TRBD1. Germline V gives CDR1 MDHEN, CDR2 SYDVKM. After removal of 6 bases from V and 10 bases from J, the junction contained 5 bases not matched to a gene. This CDR3 has 13 amino acids.

The chain links TRBV4-3 to TRBJ2-7; 16 nucleotides match TRBD2. V shed 2 bases, J shed 4 bases, and the junction held 11 bases outside the gene matches. CDR1 is LGHNA and CDR2 is YSLEER in the germline V gene. The CDR3 has 19 residues. In DNA, the CDR3 is TGCGCCAGCAGCCAATACCTTGGGACTAGCGGGGGGGCCGGGTACGAGCAGTACTTC. This gives the protein CASSQYLGTSGGAGYEQYF.

This clone has only a few counts. The genes are TRBV29-1 and TRBJ1-1; 8 bases match TRBD1. In germline, CDR1 is SQVTM, CDR2 ANQGSEA. Germline trimming cut 4 bases from V and 3 bases from J; bases unmatched to any gene: 10. The CDR3 runs 15 residues. CDR3 coding DNA: TGCAGCGTTGGAGCGCAGGGGGCGTTGGACACTGAAGCTTTCTTT. It translates to CSVGAQGALDTEAFF.

V gene TRBV27 combines with J gene TRBJ2-5, with 7 bases matching TRBD1. The V gene's germline CDR1 is MNHEY and CDR2 SMNVEV (reference sequence). The ends lost 6 bases at V and 6 bases at J; junction bases unmatched: 4. This CDR3 has 12 amino acids. CDR3 in DNA: TGTGCCAGCAGGGGACAGAGTCAGACCCAGTACTTC. Encoded protein: CASRGQSQTQYF.

This clone is a singleton in its sample. The CDR3 here is CASSGAGTGSTEAFF. DNA of the CDR3: TGTGCCAGTAGTGGAGCCGGGACTGGGTCCACTGAAGCTTTCTTT. V and J are TRBV19 and TRBJ1-1, with D possibly TRBD1 on 5 matching bases. This CDR3 has 15 amino acids. V was pared by 5 bases and J by 4 bases, with 17 bases between. CDR1 is LNHDA and CDR2 is SQIVND in the germline V gene (reference sequence).